This T cell receptor (beta chain) was retrieved from a study of blood T cell repertoires in COVID-19. Turning to the study itself: Collection of acute and convalescent COVID-19 samples took place in the United States, Italy and Spain. The analysed material was cDNA or gDNA that came from T cells, B-cell-depleted T cells, or PBMCs.

Original data processing: Reference gene primer amplification gave nucleated cell count estimates. Libraries were prepared by immunoSEQ multiplex PCR; TCRdb keeps only in-frame clonotypes and omits some of them. That table is the source of V, J and clone size, and D and trimming were worked out from the DNA. The table includes roughly 700,000 clones, approximately 90% detected once. This CDR3 spans 15 amino acids. Germline values: CDR1 LGHNA, CDR2 YNFKEQ. The V end was cut by 1 base, the J end by 1 base, with 8 bases between. The sample comprised peripheral blood. V gene TRBV4-2 combines with J gene TRBJ1-5; tentatively, D is TRBD1 (6 bases). The sequence was obtained from a young woman with acute or convalescent COVID-19. The CDR3 loop is CASSQGDKSNQPQHF. The CDR3 region has the DNA TGTGCCAGCAGCCAAGGGGACAAGAGCAATCAGCCCCAGCATTTT.